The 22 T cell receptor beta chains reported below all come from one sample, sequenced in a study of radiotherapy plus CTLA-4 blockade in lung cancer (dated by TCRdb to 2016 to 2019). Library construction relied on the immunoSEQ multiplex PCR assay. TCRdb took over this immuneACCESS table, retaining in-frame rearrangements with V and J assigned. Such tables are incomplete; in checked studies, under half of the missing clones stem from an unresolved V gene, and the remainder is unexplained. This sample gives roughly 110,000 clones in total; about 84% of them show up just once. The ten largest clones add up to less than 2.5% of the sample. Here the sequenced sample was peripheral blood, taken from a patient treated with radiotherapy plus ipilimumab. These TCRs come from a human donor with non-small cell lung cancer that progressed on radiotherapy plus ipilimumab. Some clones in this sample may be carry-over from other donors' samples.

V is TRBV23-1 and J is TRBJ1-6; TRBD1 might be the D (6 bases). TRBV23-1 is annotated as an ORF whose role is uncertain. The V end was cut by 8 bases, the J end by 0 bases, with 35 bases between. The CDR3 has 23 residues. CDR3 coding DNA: TGCGCCAGCTTCCCCGGAGGGAGGGGGGACGCCAAGGCACCCCGCTCCTATAATTCACCCCTCCACTTT. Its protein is CASFPGGRGDAKAPRSYNSPLHF.

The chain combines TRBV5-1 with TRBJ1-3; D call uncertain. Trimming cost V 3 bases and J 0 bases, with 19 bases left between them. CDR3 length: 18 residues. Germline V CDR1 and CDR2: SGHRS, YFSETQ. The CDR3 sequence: CASSSYPPLASSGNTIYF. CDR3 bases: TGCGCCAGCAGCTCCTACCCCCCGTTGGCCAGCTCTGGAAACACCATATATTTT.

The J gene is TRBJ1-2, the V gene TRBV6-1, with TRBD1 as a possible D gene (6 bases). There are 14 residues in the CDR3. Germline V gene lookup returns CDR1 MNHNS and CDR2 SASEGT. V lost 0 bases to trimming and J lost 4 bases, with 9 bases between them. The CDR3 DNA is TGTGCCAGCAGTGAAGCCTCAGGGGTCTATGGCTACACCTTC. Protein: CASSEASGVYGYTF.

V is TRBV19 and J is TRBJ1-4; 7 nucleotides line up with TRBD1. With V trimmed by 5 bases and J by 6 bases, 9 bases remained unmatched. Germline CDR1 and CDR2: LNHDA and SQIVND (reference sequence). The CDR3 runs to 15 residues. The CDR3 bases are TGTGCCAGTAGTCCCGGGACAGCGATAGATGAAAAACTGTTTTTT. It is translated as CASSPGTAIDEKLFF. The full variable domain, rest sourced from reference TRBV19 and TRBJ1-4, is DGGITQSPKYLFRKEGQNVTLSCEQNLNHDAMYWYRQDPGQGLRLIYYSQIVNDFQKGDIAEGYSVSREKKESFPLTVTSAQKNPTAFYLCASSPGTAIDEKLFFGSGTQLSVL.

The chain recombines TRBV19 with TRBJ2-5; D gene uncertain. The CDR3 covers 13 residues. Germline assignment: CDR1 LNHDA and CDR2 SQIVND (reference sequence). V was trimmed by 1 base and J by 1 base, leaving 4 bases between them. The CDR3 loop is CASSIGGQETQYF. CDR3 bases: TGTGCCAGTAGTATAGGCGGCCAAGAGACCCAGTACTTC.

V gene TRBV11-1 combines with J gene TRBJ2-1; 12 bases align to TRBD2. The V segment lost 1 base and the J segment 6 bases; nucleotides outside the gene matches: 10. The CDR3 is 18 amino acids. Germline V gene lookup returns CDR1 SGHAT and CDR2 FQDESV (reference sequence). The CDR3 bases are TGTGCCAGCAGCTTAGGGCTAGCGGGGGGGCTACGGGTCAATGAGCAGTTCTTC. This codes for CASSLGLAGGLRVNEQFF. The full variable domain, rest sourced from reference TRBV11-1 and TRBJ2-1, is EAEVAQSPRYKITEKSQAVAFWCDPISGHATLYWYRQILGQGPELLVQFQDESVVDDSQLPKDRFSAERLKGVDSTLKIQPAELGDSAMYLCASSLGLAGGLRVNEQFFGPGTRLTVL.

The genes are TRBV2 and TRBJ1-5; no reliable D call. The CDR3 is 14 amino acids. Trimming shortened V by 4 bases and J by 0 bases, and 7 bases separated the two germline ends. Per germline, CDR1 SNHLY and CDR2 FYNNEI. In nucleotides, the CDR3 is TGTGCCAGCAGTGGCCTGAATAGCAATCAGCCCCAGCATTTT. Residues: CASSGLNSNQPQHF.

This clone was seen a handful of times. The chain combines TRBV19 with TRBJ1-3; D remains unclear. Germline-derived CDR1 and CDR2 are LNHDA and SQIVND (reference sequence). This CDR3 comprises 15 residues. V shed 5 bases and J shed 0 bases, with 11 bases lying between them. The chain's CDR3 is CASSLGRSSGNTIYF. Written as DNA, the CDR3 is TGTGCCAGTAGTCTTGGACGGAGCTCTGGAAACACCATATATTTT.

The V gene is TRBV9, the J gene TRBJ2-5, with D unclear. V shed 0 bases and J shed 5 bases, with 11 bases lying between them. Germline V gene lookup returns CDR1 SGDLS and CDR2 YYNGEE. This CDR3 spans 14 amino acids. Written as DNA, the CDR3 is TGTGCCAGCAGCGTAGCTGCGATACAGGAGACCCAGTACTTC. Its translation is CASSVAAIQETQYF.

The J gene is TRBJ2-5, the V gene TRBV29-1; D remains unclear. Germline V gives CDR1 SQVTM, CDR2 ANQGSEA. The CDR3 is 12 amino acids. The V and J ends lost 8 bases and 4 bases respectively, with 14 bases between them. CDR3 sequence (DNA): TGCAGCACCAGGAGCGCACCAGAGACCCAGTACTTC. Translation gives CSTRSAPETQYF.

The CDR3 reads CASSLARQAETQYF. The CDR3 DNA reads as TGTGCCAGCAGCTTAGCGAGGCAGGCAGAGACCCAGTACTTC. The chain recombines TRBV11-1 with TRBJ2-5; D gene unclear. CDR3 length equals 14 residues. Germline V gives CDR1 SGHAT, CDR2 FQDESV (reference sequence). Between the trimmed V and J ends, which lost 0 bases and 4 bases, there was a span of 9 bases.

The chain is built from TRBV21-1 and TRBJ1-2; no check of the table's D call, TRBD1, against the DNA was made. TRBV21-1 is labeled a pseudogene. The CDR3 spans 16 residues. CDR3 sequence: CASSKNTPDRGGGYTF. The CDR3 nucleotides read TGTGCCAGCAGCAAAAATACCCCCGACAGGGGTGGTGGCTACACCTTC.

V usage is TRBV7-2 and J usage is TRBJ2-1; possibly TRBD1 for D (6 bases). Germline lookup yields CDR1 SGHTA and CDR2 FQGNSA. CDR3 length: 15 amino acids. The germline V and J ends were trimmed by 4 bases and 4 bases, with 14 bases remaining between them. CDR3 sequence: CASSYSSDRYNEQFF. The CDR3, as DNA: TGTGCCAGCAGCTACTCCTCTGACAGGTACAATGAGCAGTTCTTC.

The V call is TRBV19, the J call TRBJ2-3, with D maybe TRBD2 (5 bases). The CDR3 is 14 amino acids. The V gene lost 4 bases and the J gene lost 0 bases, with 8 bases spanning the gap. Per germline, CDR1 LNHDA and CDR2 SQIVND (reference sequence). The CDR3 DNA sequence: TGTGCCAGTAGTAGTAGCGTAAGCACAGATACGCAGTATTTT. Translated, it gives CASSSSVSTDTQYF.

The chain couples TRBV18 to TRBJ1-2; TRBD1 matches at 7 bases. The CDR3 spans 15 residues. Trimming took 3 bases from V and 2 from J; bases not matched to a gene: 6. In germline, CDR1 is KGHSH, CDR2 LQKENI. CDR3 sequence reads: CASSPLRDRNYGYTF. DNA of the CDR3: TGTGCCAGCTCACCCCTCAGGGACAGAAACTATGGCTACACCTTC.

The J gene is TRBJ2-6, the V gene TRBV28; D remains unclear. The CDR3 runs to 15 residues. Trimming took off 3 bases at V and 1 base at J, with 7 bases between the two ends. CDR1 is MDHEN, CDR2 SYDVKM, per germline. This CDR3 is CASSFPLSGANVLTF. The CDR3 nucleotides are TGTGCCAGCAGTTTCCCCCTTTCTGGGGCCAACGTCCTGACTTTC.

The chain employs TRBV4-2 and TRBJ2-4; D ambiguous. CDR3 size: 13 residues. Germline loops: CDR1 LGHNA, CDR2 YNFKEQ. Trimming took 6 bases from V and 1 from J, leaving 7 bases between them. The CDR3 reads CASRGFAKNIQYF. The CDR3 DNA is TGTGCCAGCAGGGGTTTTGCCAAAAACATTCAGTACTTC.

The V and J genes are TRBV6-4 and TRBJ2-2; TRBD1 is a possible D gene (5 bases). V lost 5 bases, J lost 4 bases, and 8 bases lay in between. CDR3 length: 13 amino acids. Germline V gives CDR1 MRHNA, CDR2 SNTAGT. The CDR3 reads CASSTGLTGELFF. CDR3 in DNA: TGTGCCAGCAGTACAGGTCTCACCGGGGAGCTGTTTTTT.

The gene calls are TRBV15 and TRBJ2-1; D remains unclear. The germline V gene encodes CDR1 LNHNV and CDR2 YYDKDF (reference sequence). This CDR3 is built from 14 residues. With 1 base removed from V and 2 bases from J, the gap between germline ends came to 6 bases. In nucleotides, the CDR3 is TGTGCCACCAGCAGAGCTCAGACCTACAATGAGCAGTTCTTC. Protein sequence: CATSRAQTYNEQFF.

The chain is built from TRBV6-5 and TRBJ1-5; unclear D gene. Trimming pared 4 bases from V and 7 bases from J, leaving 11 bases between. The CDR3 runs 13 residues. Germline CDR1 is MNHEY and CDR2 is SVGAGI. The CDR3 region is CASSSLNDQPQHF. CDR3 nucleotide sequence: TGTGCCAGCAGTTCCTTAAACGACCAGCCCCAGCATTTT.

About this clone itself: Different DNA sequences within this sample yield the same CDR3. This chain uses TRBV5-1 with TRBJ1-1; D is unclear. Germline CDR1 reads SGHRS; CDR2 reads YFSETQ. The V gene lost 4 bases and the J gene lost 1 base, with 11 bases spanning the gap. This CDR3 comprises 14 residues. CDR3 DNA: TGCGCCAGCAGCGGCGGGCAGCCGAACACTGAAGCTTTCTTT. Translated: CASSGGQPNTEAFF.

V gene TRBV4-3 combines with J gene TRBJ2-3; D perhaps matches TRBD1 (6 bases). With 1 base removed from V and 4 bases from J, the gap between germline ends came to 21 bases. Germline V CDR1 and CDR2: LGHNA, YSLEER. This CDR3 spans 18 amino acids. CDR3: CASSQGGGFLNRADTQYF. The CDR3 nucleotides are TGCGCCAGCAGCCAAGGTGGCGGGTTCCTCAACAGGGCAGATACGCAGTATTTT.